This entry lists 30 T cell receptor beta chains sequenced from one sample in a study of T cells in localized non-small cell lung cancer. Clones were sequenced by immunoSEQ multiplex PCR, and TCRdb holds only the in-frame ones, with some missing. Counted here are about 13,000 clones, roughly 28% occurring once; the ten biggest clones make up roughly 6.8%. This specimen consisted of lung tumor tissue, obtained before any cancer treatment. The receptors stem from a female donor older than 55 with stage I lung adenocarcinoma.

The CDR3 sequence is CASSASQGARLNEQFF. Here the CDR3 DNA reads TGTGCCAGCAGCGCCTCTCAGGGGGCTCGCCTCAATGAGCAGTTCTTC. The rearrangement joins TRBV9 to TRBJ2-1; TRBD1 agrees at 8 bases. This CDR3 region has 16 residues. Germline V CDR1 and CDR2: SGDLS, YYNGEE. The J segment lost 6 bases and the V segment lost 3 bases, leaving 11 bases of the junction unmatched.

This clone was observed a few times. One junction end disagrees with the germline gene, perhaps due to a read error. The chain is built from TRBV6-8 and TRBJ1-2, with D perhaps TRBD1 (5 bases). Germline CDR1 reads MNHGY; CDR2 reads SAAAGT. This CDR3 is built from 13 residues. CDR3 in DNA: TGTGCCAGCACGCAGGGACTTAACTATAGCTACACCTTC. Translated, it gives CASTQGLNYSYTF.

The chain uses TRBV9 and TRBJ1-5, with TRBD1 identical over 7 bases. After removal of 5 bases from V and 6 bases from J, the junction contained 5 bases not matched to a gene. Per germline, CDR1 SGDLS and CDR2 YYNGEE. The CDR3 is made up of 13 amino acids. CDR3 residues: CASSVGQIQPQHF. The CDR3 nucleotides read TGTGCCAGCAGTGTGGGACAGATTCAGCCCCAGCATTTT.

For the CDR3, the DNA is TGTGCCAGCTCAATTAGTAGCACCGGGGAGCTGTTTTTT. Translating it yields CASSISSTGELFF. The chain recombines TRBV18 with TRBJ2-2; D gene unclear. V gave up 5 bases and J gave up 4 bases, with 8 bases separating them. Germline V gene data show CDR1 as KGHSH and CDR2 as LQKENI. The CDR3 contains 13 residues.

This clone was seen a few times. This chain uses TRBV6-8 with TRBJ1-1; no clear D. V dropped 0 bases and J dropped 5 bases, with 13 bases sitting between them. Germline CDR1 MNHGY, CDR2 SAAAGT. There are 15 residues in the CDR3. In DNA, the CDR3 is TGTGCCAGCAGTTACTCGAACCCCCAGGTTACTGAAGCTTTCTTT. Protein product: CASSYSNPQVTEAFF.

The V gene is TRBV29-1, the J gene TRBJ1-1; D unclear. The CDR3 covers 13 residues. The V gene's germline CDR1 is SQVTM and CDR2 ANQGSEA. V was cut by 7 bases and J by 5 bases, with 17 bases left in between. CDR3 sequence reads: CSGSRDLGTEAFF. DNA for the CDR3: TGCAGCGGGTCCCGGGATCTAGGGACTGAAGCTTTCTTT.

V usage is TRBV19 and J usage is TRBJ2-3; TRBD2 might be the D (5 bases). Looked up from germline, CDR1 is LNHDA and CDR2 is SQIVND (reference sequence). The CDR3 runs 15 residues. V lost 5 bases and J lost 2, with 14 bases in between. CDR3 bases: TGTGCCAGTAGTCCTCGACGGGATACCACAGATACGCAGTATTTT. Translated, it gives CASSPRRDTTDTQYF.

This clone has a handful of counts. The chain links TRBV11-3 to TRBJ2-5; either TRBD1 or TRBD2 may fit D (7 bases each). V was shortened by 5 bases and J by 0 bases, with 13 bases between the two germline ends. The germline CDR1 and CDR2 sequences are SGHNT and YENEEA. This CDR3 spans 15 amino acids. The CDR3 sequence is CASSAQGGNQETQYF. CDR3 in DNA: TGTGCCAGCAGCGCTCAGGGGGGGAACCAAGAGACCCAGTACTTC.

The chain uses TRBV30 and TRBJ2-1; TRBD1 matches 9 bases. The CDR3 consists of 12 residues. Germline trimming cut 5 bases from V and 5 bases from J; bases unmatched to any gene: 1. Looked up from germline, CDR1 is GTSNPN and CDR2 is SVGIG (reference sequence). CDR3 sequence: CAWGTGNNEQFF. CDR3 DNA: TGTGCCTGGGGGACAGGGAACAATGAGCAGTTCTTC. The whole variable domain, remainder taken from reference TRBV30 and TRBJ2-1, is SQTIHQWPATLVQPVGSPLSLECTVEGTSNPNLYWYRQAAGRGLQLLFYSVGIGQISSEVPQNLSASRPQDRQFILSSKKLLLSDSGFYLCAWGTGNNEQFFGPGTRLTVL.

Written as DNA, the CDR3 is TGTGCCAGCAAAATTGGGGCGTGGAACTATGGCTACACCTTC. This translates into CASKIGAWNYGYTF. The J gene is TRBJ1-2, the V gene TRBV6-8, with D possibly being TRBD1 (5 bases). Germline CDR1 is MNHGY and CDR2 is SAAAGT. Trimming took 7 bases from V and 2 from J, leaving 14 bases between them. This CDR3 comprises 14 residues.

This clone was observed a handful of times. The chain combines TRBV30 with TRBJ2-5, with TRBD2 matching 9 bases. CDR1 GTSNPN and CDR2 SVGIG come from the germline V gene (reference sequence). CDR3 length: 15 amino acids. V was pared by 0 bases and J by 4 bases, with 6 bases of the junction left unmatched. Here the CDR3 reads CAWSVSAGGPETQYF. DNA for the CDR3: TGTGCCTGGAGTGTATCGGCGGGGGGGCCAGAGACCCAGTACTTC.

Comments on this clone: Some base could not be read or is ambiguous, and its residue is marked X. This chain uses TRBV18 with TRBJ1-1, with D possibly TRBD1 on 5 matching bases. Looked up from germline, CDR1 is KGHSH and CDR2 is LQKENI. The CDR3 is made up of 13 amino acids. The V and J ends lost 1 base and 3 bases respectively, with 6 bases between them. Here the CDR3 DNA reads TGTGCCAGCTCACCACAGGGGRACACTGAAGCTTTCTTT. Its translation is CASSPQGXTEAFF.

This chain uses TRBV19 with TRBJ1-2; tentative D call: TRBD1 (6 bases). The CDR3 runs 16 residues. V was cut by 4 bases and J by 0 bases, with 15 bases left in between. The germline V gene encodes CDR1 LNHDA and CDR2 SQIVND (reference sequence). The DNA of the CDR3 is TGTGCCAGTAGTACAAAACACAGGGCAGCTAACTATGGCTACACCTTC. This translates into CASSTKHRAANYGYTF.

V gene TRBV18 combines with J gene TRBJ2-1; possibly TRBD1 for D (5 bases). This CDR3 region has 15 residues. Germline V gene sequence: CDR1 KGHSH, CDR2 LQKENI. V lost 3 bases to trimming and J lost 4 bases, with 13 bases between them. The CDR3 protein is CASSPRTPRYNEQFF. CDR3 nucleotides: TGTGCCAGCTCACCTCGGACACCCCGATACAATGAGCAGTTCTTC.

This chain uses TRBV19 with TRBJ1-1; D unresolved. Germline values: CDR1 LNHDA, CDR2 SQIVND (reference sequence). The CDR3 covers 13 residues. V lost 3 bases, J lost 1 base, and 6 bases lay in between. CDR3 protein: CASSINRNTEAFF. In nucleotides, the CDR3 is TGTGCCAGTAGTATTAACAGGAACACTGAAGCTTTCTTT.

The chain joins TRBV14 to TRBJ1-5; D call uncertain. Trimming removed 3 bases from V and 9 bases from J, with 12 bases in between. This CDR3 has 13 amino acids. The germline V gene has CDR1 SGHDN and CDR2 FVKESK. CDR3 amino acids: CASSQLWDAPQHF. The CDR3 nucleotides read TGTGCCAGCAGCCAGTTATGGGATGCGCCCCAGCATTTT.

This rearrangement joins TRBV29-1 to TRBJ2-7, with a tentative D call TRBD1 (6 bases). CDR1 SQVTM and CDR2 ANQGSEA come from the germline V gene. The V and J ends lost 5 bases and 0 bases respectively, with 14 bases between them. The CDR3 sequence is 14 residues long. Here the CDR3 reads CSVTTGRSSYEQYF. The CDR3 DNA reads TGCAGCGTTACGACAGGCCGGAGCTCCTACGAGCAGTACTTC.

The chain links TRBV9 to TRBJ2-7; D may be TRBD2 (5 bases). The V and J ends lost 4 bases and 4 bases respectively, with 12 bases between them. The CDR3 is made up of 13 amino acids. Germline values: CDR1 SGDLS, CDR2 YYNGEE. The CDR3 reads CASSREVDYEQYF. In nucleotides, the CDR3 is TGTGCCAGCAGCCGGGAAGTGGATTACGAGCAGTACTTC.

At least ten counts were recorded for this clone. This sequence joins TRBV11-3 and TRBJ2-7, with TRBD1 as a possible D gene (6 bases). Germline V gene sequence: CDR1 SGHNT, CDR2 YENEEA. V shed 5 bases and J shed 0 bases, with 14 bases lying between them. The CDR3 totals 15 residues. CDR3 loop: CASSDLGGSSYEQYF. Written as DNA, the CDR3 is TGTGCCAGCAGCGATTTAGGGGGATCCTCCTACGAGCAGTACTTC.

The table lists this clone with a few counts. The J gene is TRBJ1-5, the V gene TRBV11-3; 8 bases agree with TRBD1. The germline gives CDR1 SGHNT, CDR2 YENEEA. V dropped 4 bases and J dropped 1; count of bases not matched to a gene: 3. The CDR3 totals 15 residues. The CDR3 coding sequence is TGTGCCAGCAGCTATGACAGGGGCAGCAATCAGCCCCAGCATTTT. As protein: CASSYDRGSNQPQHF.

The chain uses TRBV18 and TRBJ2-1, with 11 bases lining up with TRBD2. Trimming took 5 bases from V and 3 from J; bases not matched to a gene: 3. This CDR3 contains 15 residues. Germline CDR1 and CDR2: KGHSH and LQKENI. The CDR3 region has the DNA TGTGCCAGCTCATCCGGGACTAGCGGCTACAATGAGCAGTTCTTC. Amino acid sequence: CASSSGTSGYNEQFF.

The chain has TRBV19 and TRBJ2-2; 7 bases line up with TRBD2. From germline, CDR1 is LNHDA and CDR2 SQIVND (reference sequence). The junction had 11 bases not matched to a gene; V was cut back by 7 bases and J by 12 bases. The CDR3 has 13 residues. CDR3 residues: CASMGLFNGKLFF. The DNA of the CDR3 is TGTGCCAGTATGGGACTATTCAATGGGAAGCTGTTTTTT.

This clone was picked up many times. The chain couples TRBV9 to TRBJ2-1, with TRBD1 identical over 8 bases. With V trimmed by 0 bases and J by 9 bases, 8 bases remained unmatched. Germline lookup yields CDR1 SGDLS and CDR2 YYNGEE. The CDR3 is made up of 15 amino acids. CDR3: CASSVGSQGASEQFF. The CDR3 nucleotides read TGTGCCAGCAGCGTAGGTAGTCAGGGGGCAAGTGAGCAGTTCTTC.

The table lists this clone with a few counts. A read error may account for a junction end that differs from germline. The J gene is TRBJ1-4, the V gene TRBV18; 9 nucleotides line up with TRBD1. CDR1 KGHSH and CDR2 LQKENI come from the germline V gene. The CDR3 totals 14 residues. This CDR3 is CASSPGTGHDKLFF. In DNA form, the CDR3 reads TGTGCCAGCTCTCCCGGGACAGGGCATGACAAACTGTTTTTT.

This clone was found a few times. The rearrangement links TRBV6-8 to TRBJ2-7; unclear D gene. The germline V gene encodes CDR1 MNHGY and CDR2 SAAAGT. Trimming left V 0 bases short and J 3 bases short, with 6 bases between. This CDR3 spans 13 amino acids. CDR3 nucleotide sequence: TGTGCCAGCAGTTACTCTGGCCTCTACGAGCAGTACTTC. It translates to CASSYSGLYEQYF.

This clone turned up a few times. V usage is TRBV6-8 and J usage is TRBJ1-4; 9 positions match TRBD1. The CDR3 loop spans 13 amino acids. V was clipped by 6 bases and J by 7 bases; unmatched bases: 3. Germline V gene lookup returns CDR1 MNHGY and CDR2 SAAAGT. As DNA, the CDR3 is TGTGCCAGCAGGAGGGACAGGGCTGAAAAACTGTTTTTT. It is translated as CASRRDRAEKLFF.

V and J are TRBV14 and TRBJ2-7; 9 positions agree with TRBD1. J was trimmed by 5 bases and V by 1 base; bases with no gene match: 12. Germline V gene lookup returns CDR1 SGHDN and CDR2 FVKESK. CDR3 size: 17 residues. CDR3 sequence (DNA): TGTGCCAGCAGCCAAGTGACGTCCGGGACAGGGCTCAACGAGCAGTACTTC. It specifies CASSQVTSGTGLNEQYF.

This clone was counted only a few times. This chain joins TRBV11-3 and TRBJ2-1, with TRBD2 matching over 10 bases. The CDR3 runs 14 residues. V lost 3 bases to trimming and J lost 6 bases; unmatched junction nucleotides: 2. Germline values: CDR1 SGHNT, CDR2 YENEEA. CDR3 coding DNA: TGTGCCAGCAGCTTTGCTAGCGGGGGCAATGAGCAGTTCTTC. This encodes CASSFASGGNEQFF.

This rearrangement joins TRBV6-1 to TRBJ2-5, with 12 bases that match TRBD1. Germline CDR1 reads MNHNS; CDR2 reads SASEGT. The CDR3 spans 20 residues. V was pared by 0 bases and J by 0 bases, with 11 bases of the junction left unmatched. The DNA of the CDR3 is TGTGCCAGCAGTGAAGCTATCGGGACAGGGGGCCCCTGGTACCAAGAGACCCAGTACTTC. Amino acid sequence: CASSEAIGTGGPWYQETQYF.

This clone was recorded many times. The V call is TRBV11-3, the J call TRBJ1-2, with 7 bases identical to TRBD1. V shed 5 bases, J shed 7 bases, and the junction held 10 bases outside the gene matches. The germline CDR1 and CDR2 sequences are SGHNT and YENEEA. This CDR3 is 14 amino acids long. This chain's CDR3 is CASSREQGIGGYTF. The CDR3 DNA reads TGTGCCAGCAGCCGCGAACAGGGGATCGGTGGCTACACCTTC.